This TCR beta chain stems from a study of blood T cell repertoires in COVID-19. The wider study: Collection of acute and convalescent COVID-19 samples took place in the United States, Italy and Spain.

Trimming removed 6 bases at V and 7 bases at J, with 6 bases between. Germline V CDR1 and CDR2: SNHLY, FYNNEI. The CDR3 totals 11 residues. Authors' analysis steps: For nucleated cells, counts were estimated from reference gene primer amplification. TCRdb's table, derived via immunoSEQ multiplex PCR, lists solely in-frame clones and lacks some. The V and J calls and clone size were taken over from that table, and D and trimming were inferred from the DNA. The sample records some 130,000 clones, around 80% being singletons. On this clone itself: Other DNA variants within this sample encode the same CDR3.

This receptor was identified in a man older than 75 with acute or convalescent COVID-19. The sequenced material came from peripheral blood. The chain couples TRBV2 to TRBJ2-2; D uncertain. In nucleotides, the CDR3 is TGTGCCAGCAGGTACAGCGGGGAGCTGTTTTTT. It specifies CASRYSGELFF.